This record concerns one T cell receptor beta chain sequence. The CDR3 loop spans 12 amino acids. Trimming stripped 2 bases from V and 5 bases from J, with 4 bases between. The V gene's germline CDR1 is LGHNA and CDR2 YNFKEQ. TCRdb itself ran the 5' RACE reads through MiXCR, one entry per CDR3 protein. The sample includes 300,000 to 350,000 distinct CDR3 sequences, around 15% of them seen just once. The data were taken from a study of T-cell memory formation after mild COVID-19. The rearrangement joins TRBV4-2 to TRBJ2-1; D not certain. Sequencing was carried out using PBMCs or a T cell subset sorted from them (not recorded which). The sequence was obtained from a man aged 18 to 30 who had mild COVID-19 (a few samples of this study predate the infection). Cell type and time point are not known. Here the CDR3 reads CASSQRNNEQFF. The DNA for the CDR3 is TGTGCCAGCAGCCAACGTAACAATGAGCAGTTCTTC.